The 27 T cell receptor beta chains presented below share a single source sample, sequenced in a study of response to subunit inactivated influenza vaccine. From the RT-PCR reads, TCRdb called clonotypes with MiXCR, one entry per CDR3 protein. The repertoire consists of 530,000 or so distinct CDR3 sequences, with 11% to 15% occurring once and the leading ten covering over 8.5%. The sequences come from PBMCs from blood, collected about 13 days after vaccination. These receptors all stem from a man aged 45-60 years who received an inactivated influenza vaccine.

This clonotype appeared a few times. CDR3 nucleotide sequence: TGTGCCAGCAGTACCATGGGACCTGGGGGGACCCAGTACTTC. It translates to CASSTMGPGGTQYF. The chain employs TRBV12-3 or TRBV12-4 and TRBJ2-5; D is tentatively TRBD1 or TRBD2 (5 bases each). The CDR3 spans 14 residues. V shed 5 bases and J shed 7 bases, with 17 bases lying between them.

This clonotype was observed a handful of times. The CDR3 DNA is TGTGCCAGCAGCTTAACCGGGGCGCGGGAGCAGTACTTC. It translates to CASSLTGAREQYF. The rearrangement links TRBV7-3 to TRBJ2-7, with D tentatively TRBD1 or TRBD2 (5 bases each). The V gene lost 0 bases and the J gene lost 7 bases, with 10 bases spanning the gap. From germline, CDR1 is SGHTA and CDR2 FQGTGA. CDR3 length: 13 residues.

At least ten counts were recorded for this clonotype. The chain carries TRBV28 and TRBJ2-7; no reliable D call. With 3 bases removed from V and 1 base from J, the gap between germline ends came to 7 bases. This CDR3 has 13 amino acids. Germline V gene lookup returns CDR1 MDHEN and CDR2 SYDVKM. This CDR3 reads CASSFGQSYEQYF. CDR3 nucleotides: TGTGCCAGCAGTTTTGGGCAGTCCTACGAGCAGTACTTC.

This clonotype was detected a few times. V is TRBV5-1 and J is TRBJ2-2; maybe TRBD2 (5 bases). The germline V and J ends were trimmed by 8 bases and 0 bases, with 14 bases remaining between them. There are 15 residues in the CDR3. CDR1 and CDR2 (germline): SGHRS, YFSETQ. The CDR3 DNA reads as TGCGCCAGTGCCCAGGCGGGCGCGAACACCGGGGAGCTGTTTTTT. As protein: CASAQAGANTGELFF.

This clonotype has at least ten counts. The chain links TRBV29-1 to TRBJ1-2; D unclear. V lost 0 bases and J 4 bases, leaving 9 bases between the germline ends. Germline V gives CDR1 SQVTM, CDR2 ANQGSEA. CDR3 length: 13 residues. The CDR3 DNA is TGCAGCGTTGAAGACCCCCGGGGCTATGGCTACACCTTC. This sequence encodes CSVEDPRGYGYTF. Filled out from reference TRBV29-1 and TRBJ1-2, the complete variable domain reads SAVISQKPSRDICQRGTSLTIQCQVDSQVTMMFWYRQQPGQSLTLIATANQGSEATYESGFVIDKFPISRPNLTFSTLTVSNMSPEDSSIYLCSVEDPRGYGYTFGSGTRLTVV.

This clonotype has just a few counts. The V call is TRBV10-3, the J call TRBJ2-1; D is possibly TRBD1 or TRBD2 (6 bases each). This CDR3 has 15 amino acids. Trimming removed 4 bases at V and 9 bases at J, with 19 bases between. Germline V gives CDR1 ENHRY, CDR2 SYGVKD. CDR3 nucleotides: TGTGCCATCAGTGGGGGGGCTCTTTTGTTGGGTGAGCAGTTCTTC. Residues: CAISGGALLLGEQFF.

Here the CDR3 reads CASSEGTVHGYTF. CDR3 DNA: TGTGCCAGCAGTGAAGGGACAGTCCATGGCTACACCTTC. The V gene is TRBV6-1, the J gene TRBJ1-2; D possibly corresponds to TRBD1 (6 bases). With 1 base removed from V and 6 bases from J, the gap between germline ends came to 9 bases. The germline V gene has CDR1 MNHNS and CDR2 SASEGT. The CDR3 extends over 13 amino acids.

This clonotype has more than one count but fewer than ten. The chain combines TRBV2 with TRBJ2-1; TRBD1 matches 7 bases. The V gene end was trimmed by 4 bases and the J gene end by 7 bases; junction bases not matched to a gene: 4. Per germline, CDR1 SNHLY and CDR2 FYNNEI. The CDR3 is 13 amino acids. For the CDR3, the DNA is TGTGCCAGCAGTGGGGACAGCAAAAATGAGCAGTTCTTC. Translated: CASSGDSKNEQFF.

This clonotype was found a few times. V usage is TRBV4-3 and J usage is TRBJ2-7; D might be TRBD1 or TRBD2, each matching 5 bases. Germline assignment: CDR1 LGHNA and CDR2 YSLEER. This CDR3 has 14 amino acids. Trimming shortened V by 3 bases and J by 7 bases, and 16 bases separated the two germline ends. The CDR3 reads CASSQRAGSDEQYF. The CDR3, as DNA: TGCGCCAGCAGCCAGAGGGCAGGGAGTGATGAGCAGTACTTC.

This clonotype has a handful of counts. The chain is built from TRBV5-1 and TRBJ2-5; TRBD2 might be the D (5 bases). The CDR3 extends over 16 amino acids. V was clipped by 3 bases and J by 5 bases, with 20 bases between them. CDR1 is SGHRS and CDR2 is YFSETQ in the germline V gene. CDR3 loop: CASSSQDGSPGETQYF. CDR3 nucleotides: TGCGCCAGCAGCTCCCAAGACGGATCCCCGGGGGAGACCCAGTACTTC.

This clonotype occurred many times. The genes are TRBV3-1 and TRBJ2-3; D possibly matches TRBD1 or TRBD2 (5 bases each). Between the trimmed V and J ends, which lost 4 bases and 7 bases, there was a span of 30 bases. The CDR3 is made up of 19 amino acids. Germline CDR1 reads LGHDT; CDR2 reads YNNKEL (reference sequence). CDR3 loop: CASSPMSSRPRDRRHTQYF. In DNA form, the CDR3 reads TGTGCCAGCAGCCCCATGTCGTCTCGCCCCAGGGACCGTAGGCATACGCAGTATTTT.

This chain joins TRBV12-3 or TRBV12-4 and TRBJ2-7; TRBD1 matches 9 bases. The CDR3 is made up of 17 amino acids. With V trimmed by 4 bases and J by 5 bases, 15 bases remained unmatched. The CDR3 DNA follows: TGTGCCAGCAGTTCACGACAGGGGGACGCCTCCTATGACGAGCAGTACTTC. This encodes CASSSRQGDASYDEQYF.

The chain joins TRBV4-3 to TRBJ1-1, with D unclear. CDR1 LGHNA and CDR2 YSLEER come from the germline V gene. This CDR3 region has 15 residues. V lost 1 base to trimming and J lost 0 bases, with 9 bases between them. CDR3 sequence (DNA): TGCGCCAGCAGCCAAGCGGCCCAGATGAACACTGAAGCTTTCTTT. It encodes CASSQAAQMNTEAFF.

The gene calls are TRBV7-8 and TRBJ1-4; 8 positions match TRBD1. CDR1 is SGHVS, CDR2 FQNEAQ, per germline. With V trimmed by 2 bases and J by 7 bases, 6 bases remained unmatched. The CDR3 totals 15 residues. The DNA of the CDR3 is TGTGCCAGCAGCTTATTTGGACAGGGCCCTGAAAAACTGTTTTTT. It translates to CASSLFGQGPEKLFF.

The V gene is TRBV18, the J gene TRBJ2-7; D is uncertain. The V and J ends lost 6 bases and 4 bases respectively, with 13 bases between them. There are 13 residues in the CDR3. Per germline, CDR1 KGHSH and CDR2 LQKENI. CDR3 nucleotides: TGTGCCAGCTCCCCCACGGTCCCATACGAGCAGTACTTC. Its translation: CASSPTVPYEQYF.

This chain joins TRBV12-3 or TRBV12-4 and TRBJ2-7; 9 bases are a match to TRBD2. V trimming: 2 bases; J trimming: 6 bases; junction bases outside the gene matches: 11. This CDR3 comprises 16 residues. The CDR3 region has the DNA TGTGCCAGCAGTTTATATCTAGCGGGGACCCTGTGCGAGCAGTACTTC. Translated: CASSLYLAGTLCEQYF.

This clonotype was seen repeatedly, ten times or more. The rearrangement joins TRBV12-3 or TRBV12-4 to TRBJ1-2, with 10 nucleotides matching TRBD1. The CDR3 covers 16 residues. V gave up 4 bases and J gave up 6 bases; unmatched junction bases: 11. This chain's CDR3 is CASSYPLTGGANGYTF. Written as DNA, the CDR3 is TGTGCCAGCAGTTACCCCCTGACAGGGGGCGCGAATGGCTACACCTTC.

This clonotype has a count of ten or more. The chain combines TRBV7-6 with TRBJ2-1; 9 positions match TRBD1. The CDR3 extends over 15 amino acids. Germline V CDR1 and CDR2: SGHVS, FNYEAQ. Trimming cost V 0 bases and J 9 bases; bases outside gene matches: 6. The chain's CDR3 is CASSLAPGQGTEQFF. The CDR3 DNA reads as TGTGCCAGCAGCTTAGCGCCGGGACAGGGTACTGAGCAGTTCTTC.

This clonotype was found a few times. The chain links TRBV7-2 to TRBJ2-2; D is possibly TRBD1 or TRBD2 (5 bases each). This CDR3 is built from 16 residues. In germline, CDR1 is SGHTA, CDR2 FQGNSA. Trimming stripped 3 bases from V and 3 bases from J, with 14 bases between. The DNA of the CDR3 is TGTGCCAGCAGCTTGCGGTGGGGGATGGACACCGGGGAGCTGTTTTTT. It specifies CASSLRWGMDTGELFF. The full variable domain, its missing parts supplied by reference TRBV7-2 and TRBJ2-2, is GAGVSQSPSNKVTEKGKDVELRCDPISGHTALYWYRQSLGQGLEFLIYFQGNSAPDKSGLPSDRFSAERTGGSVSTLTIQRTQQEDSAVYLCASSLRWGMDTGELFFGEGSRLTVL.

V usage is TRBV4-1 and J usage is TRBJ2-3, with TRBD1 identical over 7 bases. The ends lost 5 bases at V and 9 bases at J; junction bases unmatched: 11. The length of the CDR3 is 14 residues. CDR1 and CDR2 (germline): MGHRA, YSYEKL. Here the CDR3 DNA reads TGCGCCAGCAGCACTTTTAGAGGGGGCGAGACGCAGTATTTT. Protein sequence: CASSTFRGGETQYF.

The V gene is TRBV4-2, the J gene TRBJ2-1, with D tentatively TRBD1 or TRBD2 (5 bases each). The CDR3 has 15 residues. V was shortened by 0 bases and J by 8 bases, with 14 bases between the two germline ends. Germline lookup yields CDR1 LGHNA and CDR2 YNFKEQ. CDR3 amino acids: CASSQEGPRVDEQFF. CDR3 DNA sequence: TGTGCCAGCAGCCAAGAGGGACCCCGTGTGGATGAGCAGTTCTTC.

There are a few counts of this clonotype. V usage is TRBV11-2 and J usage is TRBJ2-7, with D unresolved. The CDR3 sequence is 14 residues long. The V gene lost 1 base and the J gene lost 2 bases, with 9 bases spanning the gap. Germline lookup yields CDR1 SGHAT and CDR2 FQNNGV. The CDR3 sequence is CASSLGFTTYEQYF. In DNA, the CDR3 is TGTGCCAGCAGCTTAGGGTTTACCACCTACGAGCAGTACTTC. Complete variable domain (other parts from reference TRBV11-2 and TRBJ2-7): EAGVAQSPRYKIIEKRQSVAFWCNPISGHATLYWYQQILGQGPKLLIQFQNNGVVDDSQLPKDRFSAERLKGVDSTLKIQPAKLEDSAVYLCASSLGFTTYEQYFGPGTRLTVT.

A few counts support this clonotype. V usage is TRBV14 and J usage is TRBJ2-7; D gene uncertain. Per germline, CDR1 SGHDN and CDR2 FVKESK. This CDR3 has 19 residues. The V end was cut by 3 bases, the J end by 0 bases, with 24 bases between. In nucleotides, the CDR3 is TGTGCCAGCAGCCAGTTCCCCACCCGGCACAGAGTCGACTCCTACGAGCAGTACTTC. Translating it yields CASSQFPTRHRVDSYEQYF. Full variable domain (remainder filled in from reference TRBV14 and TRBJ2-7): EAGVTQFPSHSVIEKGQTVTLRCDPISGHDNLYWYRRVMGKEIKFLLHFVKESKQDESGMPNNRFLAERTGGTYSTLKVQPAELEDSGVYFCASSQFPTRHRVDSYEQYFGPGTRLTVT.

This clonotype has at least ten counts. The chain uses TRBV7-2 and TRBJ1-2, with 10 bases lining up with TRBD1. The trim removed 6 bases at V and 3 bases at J, leaving 4 bases unmatched. From germline, CDR1 is SGHTA and CDR2 FQGNSA. This CDR3 has 14 residues. CDR3 sequence reads: CASSQDRGDYGYTF. DNA of the CDR3: TGTGCCAGCAGTCAGGACAGGGGGGACTATGGCTACACCTTC.

This sequence joins TRBV28 and TRBJ2-1; no clear D gene. Germline V gene sequence: CDR1 MDHEN, CDR2 SYDVKM. The length of the CDR3 is 13 residues. V shed 6 bases and J shed 4 bases, with 10 bases lying between them. In DNA, the CDR3 is TGTGCCAGCAGGGACCTCGGTTACAATGAGCAGTTCTTC. Its translation is CASRDLGYNEQFF.

The V call is TRBV7-2, the J call TRBJ2-2, with D perhaps TRBD1 (5 bases). The CDR3 runs to 12 residues. CDR1 and CDR2 (germline): SGHTA, FQGNSA. V was clipped by 8 bases and J by 1 base, with 5 bases between them. CDR3 in DNA: TGTGCCAGCGGACAGAACACCGGGGAGCTGTTTTTT. This sequence encodes CASGQNTGELFF.

This clonotype was seen a few times. V and J are TRBV20-1 and TRBJ1-5; the match to TRBD1 covers 8 bases. V lost 4 bases, J lost 5 bases, and 1 base stayed unmatched. There are 12 residues in the CDR3. The germline V gene has CDR1 DFQATT and CDR2 SNEGSKA (reference sequence). The CDR3 sequence is CSATGGYQPQHF. The CDR3 coding sequence is TGCAGTGCTACAGGGGGCTATCAGCCCCAGCATTTT.